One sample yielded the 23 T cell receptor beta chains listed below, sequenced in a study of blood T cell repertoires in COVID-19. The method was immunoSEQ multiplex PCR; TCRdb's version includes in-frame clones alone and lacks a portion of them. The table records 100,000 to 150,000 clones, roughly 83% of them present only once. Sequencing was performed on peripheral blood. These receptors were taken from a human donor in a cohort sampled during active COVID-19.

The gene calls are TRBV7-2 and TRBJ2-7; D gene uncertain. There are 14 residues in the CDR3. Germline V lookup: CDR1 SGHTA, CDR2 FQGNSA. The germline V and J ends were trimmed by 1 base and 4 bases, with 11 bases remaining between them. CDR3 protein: CASSLDLTGYEQYF. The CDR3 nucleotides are TGTGCCAGCAGCTTAGATCTGACGGGTTACGAGCAGTACTTC.

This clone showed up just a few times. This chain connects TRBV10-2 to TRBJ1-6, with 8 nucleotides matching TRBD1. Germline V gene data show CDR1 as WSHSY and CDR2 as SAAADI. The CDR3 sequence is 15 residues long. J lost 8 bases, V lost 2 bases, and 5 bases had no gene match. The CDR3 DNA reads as TGCGCCAGCAGTGAGGGGACAGGACCCCATTCACCCCTCCACTTT. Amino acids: CASSEGTGPHSPLHF.

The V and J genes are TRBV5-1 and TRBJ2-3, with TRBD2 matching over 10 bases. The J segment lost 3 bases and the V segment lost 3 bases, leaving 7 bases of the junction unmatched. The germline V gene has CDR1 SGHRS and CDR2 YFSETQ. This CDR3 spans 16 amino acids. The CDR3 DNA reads TGCGCCAGCAGCTCGCAACTAGCGGGACCTACAGATACGCAGTATTTT. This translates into CASSSQLAGPTDTQYF.

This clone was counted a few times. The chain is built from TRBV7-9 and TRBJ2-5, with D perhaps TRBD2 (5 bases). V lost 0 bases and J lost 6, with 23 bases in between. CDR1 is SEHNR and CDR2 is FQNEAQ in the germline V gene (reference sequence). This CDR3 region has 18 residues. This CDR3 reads CASSLANALGVTGQTQYF. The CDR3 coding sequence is TGTGCCAGCAGCTTAGCTAACGCATTGGGAGTAACCGGGCAGACCCAGTACTTC.

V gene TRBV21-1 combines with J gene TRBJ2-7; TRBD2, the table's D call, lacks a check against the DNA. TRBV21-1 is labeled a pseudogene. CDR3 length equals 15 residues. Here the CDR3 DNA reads TGTGCCAGCAGCTACATCACCGGGACTACCTACGAGCAGTACTTC. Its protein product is CASSYITGTTYEQYF.

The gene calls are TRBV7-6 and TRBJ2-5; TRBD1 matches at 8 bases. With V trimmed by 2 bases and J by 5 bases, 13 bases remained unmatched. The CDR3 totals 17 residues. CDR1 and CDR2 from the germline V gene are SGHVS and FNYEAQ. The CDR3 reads CASSLRGGRGRRETQYF. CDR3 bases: TGTGCCAGCAGCTTAAGAGGGGGCAGGGGGCGAAGGGAGACCCAGTACTTC.

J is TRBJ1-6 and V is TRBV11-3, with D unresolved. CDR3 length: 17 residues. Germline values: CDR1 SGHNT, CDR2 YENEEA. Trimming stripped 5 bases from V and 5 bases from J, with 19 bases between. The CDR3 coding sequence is TGTGCCAGCAGCCTCCCCATTGAGGATGCAGATAATTCACCCCTCCACTTT. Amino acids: CASSLPIEDADNSPLHF. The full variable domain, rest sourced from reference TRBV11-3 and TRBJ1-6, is EAGVVQSPRYKIIEKKQPVAFWCNPISGHNTLYWYLQNLGQGPELLIRYENEEAVDDSQLPKDRFSAERLKGVDSTLKIQPAELGDSAVYLCASSLPIEDADNSPLHFGNGTRLTVT.

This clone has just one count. The CDR3 sequence is CASSQVSSGSDEQFF. In DNA form, the CDR3 reads TGCGCCAGCAGCCAAGTGTCTAGCGGGAGTGATGAGCAGTTCTTC. The rearrangement links TRBV4-1 to TRBJ2-1; 10 nucleotides line up with TRBD2. Germline CDR1 and CDR2: MGHRA and YSYEKL. V was clipped by 1 base and J by 8 bases; unmatched bases: 5. The CDR3 loop spans 15 amino acids.

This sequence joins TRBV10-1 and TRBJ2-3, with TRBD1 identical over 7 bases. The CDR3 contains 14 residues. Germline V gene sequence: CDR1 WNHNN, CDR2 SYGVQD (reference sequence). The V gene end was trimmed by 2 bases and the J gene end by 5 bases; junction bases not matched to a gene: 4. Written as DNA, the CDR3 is TGCGCCAGCAGTGAGCGGCAGGGGGAAGATACGCAGTATTTT. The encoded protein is CASSERQGEDTQYF.

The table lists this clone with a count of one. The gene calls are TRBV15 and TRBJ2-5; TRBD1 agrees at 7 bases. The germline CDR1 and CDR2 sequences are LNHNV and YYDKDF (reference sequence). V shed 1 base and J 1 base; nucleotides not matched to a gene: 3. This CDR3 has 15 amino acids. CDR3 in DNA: TGTGCCACCAGCAGAGGAGGACAGGCCCAAGAGACCCAGTACTTC. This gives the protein CATSRGGQAQETQYF.

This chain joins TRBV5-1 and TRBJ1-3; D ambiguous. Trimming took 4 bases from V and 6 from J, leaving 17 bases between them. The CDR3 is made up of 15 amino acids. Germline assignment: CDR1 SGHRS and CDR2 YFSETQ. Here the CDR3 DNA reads TGCGCCAGCAGCCGGATCGGAGGTGGGGAAAACACCATATATTTT. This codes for CASSRIGGGENTIYF.

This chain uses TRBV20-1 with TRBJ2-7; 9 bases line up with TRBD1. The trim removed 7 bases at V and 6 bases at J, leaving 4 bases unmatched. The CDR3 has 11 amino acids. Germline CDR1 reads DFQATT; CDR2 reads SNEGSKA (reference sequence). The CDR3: CSVGQGLEQYF. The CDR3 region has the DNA TGCAGTGTGGGACAGGGTCTCGAGCAGTACTTC.

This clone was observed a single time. CDR3 nucleotides: TGTGCCAGCAGTCCCAGCGGAAGCTCCTACAATGAGCAGTTCTTC. Amino acids: CASSPSGSSYNEQFF. This rearrangement joins TRBV6-5 to TRBJ2-1; perhaps TRBD2 as D (5 bases). V was shortened by 5 bases and J by 0 bases, with 11 bases between the two germline ends. The V gene's germline CDR1 is MNHEY and CDR2 SVGAGI. The length of the CDR3 is 15 residues.

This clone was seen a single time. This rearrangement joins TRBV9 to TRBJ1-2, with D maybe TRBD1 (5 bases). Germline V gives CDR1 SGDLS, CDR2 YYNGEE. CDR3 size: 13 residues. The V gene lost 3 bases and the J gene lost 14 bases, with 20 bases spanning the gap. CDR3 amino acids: CASSGDRPRVVTF. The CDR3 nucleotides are TGTGCCAGCAGCGGAGACAGACCCAGGGTGGTAACCTTC.

CDR3: CASSIRDQGGYGYTF. Written as DNA, the CDR3 is TGTGCCAGTAGTATACGGGACCAGGGGGGTTATGGCTACACCTTC. V usage is TRBV19 and J usage is TRBJ1-2, with TRBD1 matching 7 bases. In germline, CDR1 is LNHDA, CDR2 SQIVND (reference sequence). V lost 2 bases and J lost 5; bases outside the gene matches: 8. CDR3 size: 15 residues.

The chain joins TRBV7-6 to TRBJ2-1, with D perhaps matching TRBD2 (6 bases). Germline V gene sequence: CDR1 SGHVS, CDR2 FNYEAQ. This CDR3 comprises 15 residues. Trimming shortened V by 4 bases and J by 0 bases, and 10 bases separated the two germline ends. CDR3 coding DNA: TGTGCCAGCAGCTCCGCGGGAAGCTCCTACAATGAGCAGTTCTTC. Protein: CASSSAGSSYNEQFF.

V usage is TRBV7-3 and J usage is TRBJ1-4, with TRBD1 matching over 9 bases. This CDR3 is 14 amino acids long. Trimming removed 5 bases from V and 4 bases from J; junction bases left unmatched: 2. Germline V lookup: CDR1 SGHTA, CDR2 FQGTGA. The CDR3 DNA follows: TGTGCCAGCAGCCCGACAGGGGGTAATGAAAAACTGTTTTTT. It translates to CASSPTGGNEKLFF. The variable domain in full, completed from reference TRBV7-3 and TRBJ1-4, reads GAGVSQTPSNKVTEKGKYVELRCDPISGHTALYWYRQSLGQGPEFLIYFQGTGAADDSGLPNDRFFAVRPEGSVSTLKIQRTERGDSAVYLCASSPTGGNEKLFFGSGTQLSVL.

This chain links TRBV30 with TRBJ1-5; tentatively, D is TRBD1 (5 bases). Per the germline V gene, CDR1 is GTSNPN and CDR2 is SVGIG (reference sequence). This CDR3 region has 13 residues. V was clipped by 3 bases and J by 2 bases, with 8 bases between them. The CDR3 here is CAWRGEGNQPQHF. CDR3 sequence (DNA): TGTGCCTGGAGAGGGGAGGGCAATCAGCCCCAGCATTTT.

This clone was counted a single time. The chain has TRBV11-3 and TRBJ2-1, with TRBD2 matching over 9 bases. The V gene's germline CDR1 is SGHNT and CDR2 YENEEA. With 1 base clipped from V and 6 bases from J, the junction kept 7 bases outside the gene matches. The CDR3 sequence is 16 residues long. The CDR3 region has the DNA TGTGCCAGCAGCTTAGGGAGTAGCGGGAGTTCCAATGAGCAGTTCTTC. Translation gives CASSLGSSGSSNEQFF.

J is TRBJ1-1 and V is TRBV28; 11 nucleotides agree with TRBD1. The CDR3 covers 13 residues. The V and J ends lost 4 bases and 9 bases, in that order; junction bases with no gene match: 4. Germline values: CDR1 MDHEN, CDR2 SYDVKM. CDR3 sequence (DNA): TGTGCCAGCAGTTCCGTGGACAGGGGGCAAGCTTTCTTT. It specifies CASSSVDRGQAFF. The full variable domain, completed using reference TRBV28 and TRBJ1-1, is DVKVTQSSRYLVKRTGEKVFLECVQDMDHENMFWYRQDPGLGLRLIYFSYDVKMKEKGDIPEGYSVSREKKERFSLILESASTNQTSMYLCASSSVDRGQAFFGQGTRLTVV.

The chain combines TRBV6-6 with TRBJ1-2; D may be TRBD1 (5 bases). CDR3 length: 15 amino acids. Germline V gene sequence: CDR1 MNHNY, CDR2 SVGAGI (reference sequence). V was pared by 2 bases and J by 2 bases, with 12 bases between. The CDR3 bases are TGTGCCAGCAGTTACGACAGATTACTGAACTATGGCTACACCTTC. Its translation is CASSYDRLLNYGYTF.

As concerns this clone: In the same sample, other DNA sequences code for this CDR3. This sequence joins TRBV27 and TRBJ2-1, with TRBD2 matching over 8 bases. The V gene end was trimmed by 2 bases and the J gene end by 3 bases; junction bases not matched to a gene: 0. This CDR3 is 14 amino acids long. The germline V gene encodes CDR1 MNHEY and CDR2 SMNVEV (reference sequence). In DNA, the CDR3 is TGTGCCAGCAGTTTAAGCGGGAGCTACAATGAGCAGTTCTTC. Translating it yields CASSLSGSYNEQFF.

CDR3 protein: CSVDPGGNSYEQYF. CDR3 DNA sequence: TGCAGCGTTGATCCAGGGGGAAACTCCTACGAGCAGTACTTC. V and J are TRBV29-1 and TRBJ2-7; TRBD1 agrees at 7 bases. V shed 3 bases, J shed 0 bases, and the junction held 5 bases outside the gene matches. The CDR3 spans 14 residues. Germline CDR1 SQVTM, CDR2 ANQGSEA.